Listed here are 15 T cell receptor beta chains from one sample, sequenced in a study of PD-1 blockade in classical Hodgkin lymphoma. Some clones are missing from TCRdb's copy, which holds only in-frame ones; the method was immunoSEQ multiplex PCR. The sample contains 10,000 to 15,000 clones, around 80% of which appear only once. Relapse after autologous stem cell transplantation occurred in every patient, and brentuximab vedotin exposure varied. Negative selection with magnets was how CD8+ T cells were isolated from the thawed PBMCs. Material: CD8+ T cells from blood, obtained at baseline. Receptor source: a human donor with classical Hodgkin lymphoma.

The rearrangement links TRBV27 to TRBJ2-1; 8 bases are shared with TRBD1. CDR3 length equals 14 residues. Germline V gene data show CDR1 as MNHEY and CDR2 as SMNVEV (reference sequence). V was clipped by 4 bases and J by 7 bases; unmatched bases: 6. The CDR3 loop reads CASSWGTGGNEQFF. CDR3 coding DNA: TGTGCCAGCAGTTGGGGGACAGGAGGGAATGAGCAGTTCTTC.

The rearrangement joins TRBV7-9 to TRBJ2-1; 7 bases map to TRBD1. V shed 3 bases and J 5 bases; nucleotides not matched to a gene: 4. This CDR3 is 14 amino acids long. Germline lookup yields CDR1 SEHNR and CDR2 FQNEAQ (reference sequence). CDR3 coding DNA: TGTGCCAGCAGCTTTCGGGACAGTAACAATGAGCAGTTCTTC. This sequence encodes CASSFRDSNNEQFF.

The chain recombines TRBV19 with TRBJ2-2; no clear D. Per germline, CDR1 LNHDA and CDR2 SQIVND (reference sequence). This CDR3 comprises 12 residues. V shed 6 bases and J shed 6 bases, with 8 bases lying between them. The CDR3: CASRIGAGELFF. DNA for the CDR3: TGTGCCAGTAGGATCGGTGCCGGGGAGCTGTTTTTT.

The gene calls are TRBV5-6 and TRBJ2-5, with a weak D call TRBD2 (5 bases). CDR1 is SGHDT and CDR2 is YYEEEE in the germline V gene. V was cut by 1 base and J by 3 bases, with 13 bases left in between. This CDR3 has 15 amino acids. CDR3 loop: CASSLSAGLKETQYF. CDR3 DNA sequence: TGTGCCAGCAGCTTGTCCGCGGGCCTCAAAGAGACCCAGTACTTC.

This CDR3 is CASSQEWWKFYEQYF. CDR3 in DNA: TGTGCCAGCAGCCAAGAGTGGTGGAAATTCTACGAGCAGTACTTC. V usage is TRBV4-2 and J usage is TRBJ2-7; D gene unclear. The V and J ends lost 0 bases and 3 bases respectively, with 12 bases between them. Germline loops: CDR1 LGHNA, CDR2 YNFKEQ. The CDR3 runs 15 residues.

The rearrangement uses TRBV5-6 and TRBJ1-2; D gene uncertain. V was cut by 4 bases and J by 8 bases, with 12 bases left in between. This CDR3 has 12 residues. CDR1 and CDR2 from the germline V gene are SGHDT and YYEEEE. For the CDR3, the DNA is TGTGCCAGCAGCCTCCCCGGTGCGGGCTACACCTTC. Translating gives CASSLPGAGYTF.

In nucleotides, the CDR3 is TGTGCCAGCAGTGTGGGGGGGGCGGGAGTCTATGGCTACACCTTC. Translation: CASSVGGAGVYGYTF. The chain employs TRBV2 and TRBJ1-2; perhaps TRBD1 as D (6 bases). Trimming stripped 4 bases from V and 4 bases from J, with 16 bases between. This CDR3 region has 15 residues. Germline V gene sequence: CDR1 SNHLY, CDR2 FYNNEI. Combining the CDR3 with reference TRBV2 and TRBJ1-2 gives the whole variable domain EPEVTQTPSHQVTQMGQEVILRCVPISNHLYFYWYRQILGQKVEFLVSFYNNEISEKSEIFDDQFSVERPDGSNFTLKIRSTKLEDSAMYFCASSVGGAGVYGYTFGSGTRLTVV.

The rearrangement uses TRBV30 and TRBJ1-1; D gene unclear. The germline gives CDR1 GTSNPN, CDR2 SVGIG (reference sequence). The V end was cut by 3 bases, the J end by 5 bases, with 7 bases between. The CDR3 totals 11 residues. In DNA form, the CDR3 reads TGTGCCTGGAGGATGAGTACTGAAGCTTTCTTT. Its protein product is CAWRMSTEAFF. Combining the CDR3 with reference TRBV30 and TRBJ1-1 gives the whole variable domain SQTIHQWPATLVQPVGSPLSLECTVEGTSNPNLYWYRQAAGRGLQLLFYSVGIGQISSEVPQNLSASRPQDRQFILSSKKLLLSDSGFYLCAWRMSTEAFFGQGTRLTVV.

This clone showed up just a few times. The chain is built from TRBV4-2 and TRBJ1-1; D possibly corresponds to TRBD1 (5 bases). Germline-derived CDR1 and CDR2 are LGHNA and YNFKEQ. The CDR3 consists of 14 residues. Trimming removed 11 bases from V and 0 bases from J, with 16 bases in between. The CDR3 DNA follows: TGTGCCGCTAACGACGGGGGGGTGAACACTGAAGCTTTCTTT. Translating gives CAANDGGVNTEAFF.

The rearrangement joins TRBV10-1 to TRBJ1-6; a possible D gene is TRBD1 (5 bases). The CDR3 totals 17 residues. V lost 1 base, J lost 7 bases, and 17 bases lay in between. The germline CDR1 and CDR2 sequences are WNHNN and SYGVQD (reference sequence). CDR3 in DNA: TGCGCCAGCAGTGAGTGCACCCCGGGACTCAGAAATTCACCCCTCCACTTT. Encoded protein: CASSECTPGLRNSPLHF.

The CDR3 here is CASSSDPPGLSNSPLHF. The CDR3 coding sequence is TGTGCCAGCAGCTCGGATCCTCCGGGACTGAGTAATTCACCCCTCCACTTT. This sequence joins TRBV5-4 and TRBJ1-6; D may be TRBD1 (5 bases). Looked up from germline, CDR1 is SGHNT and CDR2 is YYREEE (reference sequence). The CDR3 totals 17 residues. Deletions cut 3 bases from V and 6 bases from J, with 19 bases between. Based on the CDR3 plus reference TRBV5-4 and TRBJ1-6, the full variable domain is ETGVTQSPTHLIKTRGQQVTLRCSSQSGHNTVSWYQQALGQGPQFIFQYYREEENGRGNFPPRFSGLQFPNYSSELNVNALELDDSALYLCASSSDPPGLSNSPLHFGNGTRLTVT.

J is TRBJ2-7 and V is TRBV7-9; TRBD1 matches 8 bases. V shed 5 bases and J 2 bases; nucleotides not matched to a gene: 5. The germline gives CDR1 SEHNR, CDR2 FQNEAQ (reference sequence). This CDR3 is built from 14 residues. CDR3 protein: CASSPPGQAYEQYF. The CDR3 coding sequence is TGTGCCAGCAGCCCGCCGGGACAGGCCTACGAGCAGTACTTC.

The gene calls are TRBV4-3 and TRBJ2-4; D may be TRBD2 (5 bases). The CDR3 runs to 17 residues. The V and J ends lost 0 bases and 0 bases respectively, with 12 bases between them. Per germline, CDR1 LGHNA and CDR2 YSLEER. The CDR3 region is CASSQDTSGLAKNIQYF. CDR3 DNA sequence: TGCGCCAGCAGCCAAGATACGTCCGGACTAGCCAAAAACATTCAGTACTTC.

The chain uses TRBV10-3 and TRBJ1-2; 7 bases agree with TRBD1. This CDR3 spans 13 amino acids. After removal of 0 bases from V and 10 bases from J, the junction contained 5 bases not matched to a gene. Germline CDR1 ENHRY, CDR2 SYGVKD. CDR3 in DNA: TGTGCCATCAGTGAGTCGAGACAGGGTGACTACACCTTC. Amino acid sequence: CAISESRQGDYTF.

This chain connects TRBV7-2 to TRBJ1-6; possibly TRBD1 for D (6 bases). Germline V lookup: CDR1 SGHTA, CDR2 FQGNSA. The CDR3 has 13 residues. The V gene lost 3 bases and the J gene lost 10 bases, with 10 bases spanning the gap. CDR3 coding DNA: TGTGCCAGCAGCTTTTGGACAGCGTCACCCCTCCACTTT. The encoded protein is CASSFWTASPLHF.